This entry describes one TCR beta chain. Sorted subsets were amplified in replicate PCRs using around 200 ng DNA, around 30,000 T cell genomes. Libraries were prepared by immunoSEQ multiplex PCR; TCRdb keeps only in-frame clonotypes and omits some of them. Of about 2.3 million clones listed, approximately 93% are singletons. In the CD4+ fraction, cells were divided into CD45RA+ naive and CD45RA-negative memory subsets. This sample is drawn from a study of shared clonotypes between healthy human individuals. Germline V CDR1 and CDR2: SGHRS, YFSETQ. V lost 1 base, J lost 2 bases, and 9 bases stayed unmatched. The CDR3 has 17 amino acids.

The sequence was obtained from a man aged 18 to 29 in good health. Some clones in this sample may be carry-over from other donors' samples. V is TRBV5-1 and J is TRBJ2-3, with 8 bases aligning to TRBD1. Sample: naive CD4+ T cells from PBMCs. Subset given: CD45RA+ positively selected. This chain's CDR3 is CASSLTPTGASTDTQYF. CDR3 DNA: TGCGCCAGCAGCTTGACCCCGACAGGGGCCTCCACAGATACGCAGTATTTT.